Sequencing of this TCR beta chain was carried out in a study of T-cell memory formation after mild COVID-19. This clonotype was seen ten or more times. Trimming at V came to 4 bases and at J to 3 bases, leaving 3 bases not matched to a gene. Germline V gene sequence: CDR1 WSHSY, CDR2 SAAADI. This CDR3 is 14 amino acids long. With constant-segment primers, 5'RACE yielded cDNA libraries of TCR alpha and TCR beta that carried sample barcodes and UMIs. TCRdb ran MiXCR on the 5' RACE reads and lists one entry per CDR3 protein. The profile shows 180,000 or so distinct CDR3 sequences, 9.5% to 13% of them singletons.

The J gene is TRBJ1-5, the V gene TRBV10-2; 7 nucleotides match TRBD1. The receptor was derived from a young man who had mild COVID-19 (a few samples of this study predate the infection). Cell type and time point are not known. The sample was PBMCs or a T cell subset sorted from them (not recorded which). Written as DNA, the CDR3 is TGCGCCAGCAGTGGTGACAGGGACAATCAGCCCCAGCATTTT. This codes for CASSGDRDNQPQHF.